Listed below are T cell receptor beta chains from one sample, sequenced in a study of vaccination effects on CD4 cells after COVID-19. Antigens for these TCRs are unknown. Clones were read by immunoSEQ multiplex PCR, and TCRdb kept only the in-frame ones, dropping some. This sample carries 30,000 to 40,000 clones, roughly 70% of them seen once, and the ten largest clones take around 21%. The sample consisted of CD4+ T cells from PBMCs cultured with SARS-CoV-2 spike peptides, taken before COVID-19 vaccination. These TCRs come from a human donor who received a COVID-19 vaccine. Both conserved end residues are part of each CDR3. Each record gives: V gene, D gene, clone size, J gene, CDR3 DNA, CDR3 protein. The D gene is left open where the match is weak. Clone size is stated in some rows and not others, as once, few, many or a class when expanded.

V gene: TRBV24-1; D gene: NA; clone size: NA; J gene: TRBJ2-5; CDR3 DNA: TGTGCCACCAGTGATTTCTCGACGACGAACCAAGAGACCCAGTACTTC; CDR3 protein: CATSDFSTTNQETQYF
V gene: TRBV18; D gene: NA; clone size: NA; J gene: TRBJ2-2; CDR3 DNA: TGTGCCAGCTCACGTGCCGGCCGGACGGAGCTGTTTTTT; CDR3 protein: CASSRAGRTELFF
V gene: TRBV24-1; D gene: NA; clone size: NA; J gene: TRBJ1-1; CDR3 DNA: TGTGCCACCAGTGATTCAGGGACGCACACTGAAGCTTTCTTT; CDR3 protein: CATSDSGTHTEAFF
V gene: TRBV11-3; D gene: TRBD2; clone size: once; J gene: TRBJ2-3; CDR3 DNA: TGTGCCAGCAGCCTACTAGCGGGAGGATACACAGATACGCAGTATTTT; CDR3 protein: CASSLLAGGYTDTQYF
V gene: TRBV7-2; D gene: NA; clone size: NA; J gene: TRBJ1-2; CDR3 DNA: TGTGCCAGCAGCACCACCCCCGGGGGACCCGGCCTCAAAAGCTACACCTTC; CDR3 protein: CASSTTPGGPGLKSYTF
V gene: TRBV6-1; D gene: TRBD1; clone size: NA; J gene: TRBJ1-4; CDR3 DNA: TGTGCCAGCAGTGAAGGGGAAGGGACAGGGATCGAAAAACTGTTTTTT; CDR3 protein: CASSEGEGTGIEKLFF
V gene: TRBV10-2; D gene: TRBD2; clone size: NA; J gene: TRBJ2-5; CDR3 DNA: TGCGCCAGCAGTGCCGCACTAGCGGTGGAGACCCAGTACTTC; CDR3 protein: CASSAALAVETQYF
V gene: TRBV3-1/TRBV3-2; D gene: NA; clone size: NA; J gene: TRBJ1-2; CDR3 DNA: TGTGCCAGCAGCCCCACCGGGGGCGGCTACACCTTC; CDR3 protein: CASSPTGGGYTF
V gene: TRBV15; D gene: NA; clone size: NA; J gene: TRBJ2-1; CDR3 DNA: TGTGCCACCAGCAGAGATTATCAGGGCTACAATGAGCAGTTCTTC; CDR3 protein: CATSRDYQGYNEQFF
V gene: TRBV27; D gene: NA; clone size: once; J gene: TRBJ1-1; CDR3 DNA: TGTGCCAGCAGTTTTCTGGGCGGTCCAGGGAGCACTGAAGCTTTCTTT; CDR3 protein: CASSFLGGPGSTEAFF
V gene: TRBV12-3/TRBV12-4; D gene: NA; clone size: NA; J gene: TRBJ2-1; CDR3 DNA: TGTGCCAGCAGAACTATCTACAATGAGCAGTTCTTC; CDR3 protein: CASRTIYNEQFF
V gene: TRBV5-5; D gene: TRBD2; clone size: NA; J gene: TRBJ2-5; CDR3 DNA: TGTGCCAGCAGCTTGGACCCTAGCGGGGGCCAAGAGACCCAGTACTTC; CDR3 protein: CASSLDPSGGQETQYF
V gene: TRBV5-1; D gene: TRBD1; clone size: NA; J gene: TRBJ1-3; CDR3 DNA: TGCGCCAGCAGCTTGGGTTATAGGGGGACAGGGGATCGACGCTCTGGAAACACCATATATTTT; CDR3 protein: CASSLGYRGTGDRRSGNTIYF
V gene: TRBV28; D gene: NA; clone size: NA; J gene: TRBJ1-6; CDR3 DNA: TGTGCCAGCAGTTTATCGGACTCCCTTTTCTCACCCCTCCACTTT; CDR3 protein: CASSLSDSLFSPLHF
V gene: TRBV5-1; D gene: NA; clone size: NA; J gene: TRBJ2-1; CDR3 DNA: TGCGCCAGCAGCTTGGTTTGGGCAGGGAGCTCCTACAATGAGCAGTTCTTC; CDR3 protein: CASSLVWAGSSYNEQFF
V gene: TRBV7-2; D gene: NA; clone size: NA; J gene: TRBJ1-1; CDR3 DNA: TGTGCCAGCACCTTAGAGGCGGGGAACCCTGAAGCTTTCTTT; CDR3 protein: CASTLEAGNPEAFF
V gene: TRBV2; D gene: TRBD1; clone size: NA; J gene: TRBJ1-1; CDR3 DNA: TGTGCCGGAGCCGGACAGGGGATGGTTGAAGCTTTCTTT; CDR3 protein: CAGAGQGMVEAFF
V gene: TRBV3-1/TRBV3-2; D gene: TRBD2; clone size: NA; J gene: TRBJ2-2; CDR3 DNA: TGTGCCAGCAGCCAAGCTATCCTAAGCGGGAGGGTCGGGGAGCTGTTTTTT; CDR3 protein: CASSQAILSGRVGELFF
V gene: TRBV25-1; D gene: NA; clone size: NA; J gene: TRBJ2-5; CDR3 DNA: TGTGCCAGCAGTGCCCTTAGCGTCCAAGAGACCCAGTACTTC; CDR3 protein: CASSALSVQETQYF
V gene: TRBV11-2; D gene: NA; clone size: NA; J gene: TRBJ2-5; CDR3 DNA: TGTGCCAGCAGCGCCCAAGAGACCCAGTACTTC; CDR3 protein: CASSAQETQYF
V gene: TRBV18; D gene: TRBD1; clone size: few; J gene: TRBJ2-7; CDR3 DNA: TGTGCCAGCTCACCACCGGCGGGACAGGGGGCGGCTGAGCAGTACTTC; CDR3 protein: CASSPPAGQGAAEQYF
V gene: TRBV4-1; D gene: NA; clone size: NA; J gene: TRBJ1-6; CDR3 DNA: TGCGCCAGCATGACCTATAATTCACCCCTCCACTTT; CDR3 protein: CASMTYNSPLHF
V gene: TRBV5-1; D gene: TRBD2; clone size: NA; J gene: TRBJ2-7; CDR3 DNA: TGCGCCAGCAGCCCGGGAGGGGGCTACGAGCAGTACTTC; CDR3 protein: CASSPGGGYEQYF
V gene: TRBV10-3; D gene: NA; clone size: NA; J gene: TRBJ1-2; CDR3 DNA: TGTGCCATCAGTGAAGTTAGGGGCGGGGGCTACACCTTC; CDR3 protein: CAISEVRGGGYTF
V gene: TRBV7-3; D gene: NA; clone size: NA; J gene: TRBJ1-1; CDR3 DNA: TGTGCCAGCAGCCACACCGTTGGGTCCACTGAAGCTTTCTTT; CDR3 protein: CASSHTVGSTEAFF
V gene: TRBV2; D gene: TRBD1; clone size: NA; J gene: TRBJ1-4; CDR3 DNA: TGTGCCAGCAGTCCCGGGACAGGGCGCGGTAATGAAAAACTGTTTTTT; CDR3 protein: CASSPGTGRGNEKLFF
V gene: TRBV6-2/TRBV6-3; D gene: TRBD1; clone size: NA; J gene: TRBJ2-7; CDR3 DNA: TGTGCCAGCAGTTACCAGACAGGGGGCAGGAACGAGCAGTACTTC; CDR3 protein: CASSYQTGGRNEQYF
V gene: TRBV5-1; D gene: NA; clone size: NA; J gene: TRBJ2-2; CDR3 DNA: TGCGCCTCTGGCCCCGGGAACATGAACACCGGGGAGCTGTTTTTT; CDR3 protein: CASGPGNMNTGELFF
V gene: TRBV7-9; D gene: TRBD1; clone size: NA; J gene: TRBJ2-1; CDR3 DNA: TGTGCCAGCAGCCCCGGACAGGGTATCAATGAGCAGTTCTTC; CDR3 protein: CASSPGQGINEQFF
V gene: TRBV6-5; D gene: NA; clone size: NA; J gene: TRBJ2-7; CDR3 DNA: TGTGCCAGCAGATCCCTTGACACGCGCTACGAGCAGTACTTC; CDR3 protein: CASRSLDTRYEQYF
V gene: TRBV5-4; D gene: TRBD2; clone size: few; J gene: TRBJ2-2; CDR3 DNA: TGTGCCAGCAGCTTTGCTGGACTAGCGGGGGTGGGGGAGCTGTTTTTT; CDR3 protein: CASSFAGLAGVGELFF
V gene: TRBV3-1/TRBV3-2; D gene: NA; clone size: NA; J gene: TRBJ1-1; CDR3 DNA: TGTGCCAGCAGCTACACTACTGAACGAACCGGAGCTTTCTTT; CDR3 protein: CASSYTTERTGAFF
V gene: TRBV7-9; D gene: NA; clone size: NA; J gene: TRBJ2-1; CDR3 DNA: TGTGCCAGCAGCTTGGGTAACTATTACAATGAGCAGTTCTTC; CDR3 protein: CASSLGNYYNEQFF
V gene: TRBV5-6; D gene: NA; clone size: NA; J gene: TRBJ1-1; CDR3 DNA: TGTGCCAGCAGCTTGGGAGACGGGAACACTGAAGCTTTCTTT; CDR3 protein: CASSLGDGNTEAFF
V gene: TRBV6-6; D gene: NA; clone size: NA; J gene: TRBJ1-2; CDR3 DNA: TGTGCCAGCAGTTACACTTATGGCTACACCTTC; CDR3 protein: CASSYTYGYTF
V gene: TRBV5-6; D gene: TRBD1; clone size: NA; J gene: TRBJ2-5; CDR3 DNA: TGTGCCAGCAGACCAGAAGGGGGCGGGGAGACCCAGTACTTC; CDR3 protein: CASRPEGGGETQYF
V gene: TRBV7-6; D gene: NA; clone size: NA; J gene: TRBJ1-1; CDR3 DNA: TGTGCCAGCAGCTCTCCCAGGGCTGGGAACACTGAAGCTTTCTTT; CDR3 protein: CASSSPRAGNTEAFF
V gene: TRBV5-1; D gene: NA; clone size: NA; J gene: TRBJ1-2; CDR3 DNA: TGCGCCAGCAGCCTCGGGGGGACTAACTATGGCTACACCTTC; CDR3 protein: CASSLGGTNYGYTF
V gene: TRBV5-1; D gene: TRBD1; clone size: NA; J gene: TRBJ2-3; CDR3 DNA: TGCGCCAGCAGCTTACAGGACAGGGGCGATTATACGCAGTATTTT; CDR3 protein: CASSLQDRGDYTQYF
V gene: TRBV5-4; D gene: NA; clone size: NA; J gene: TRBJ1-6; CDR3 DNA: TGTGCCAGCAGCTTGGCCGGTAGCCCAAATTCACCCCTCCACTTT; CDR3 protein: CASSLAGSPNSPLHF